The rows below give T cell receptor beta chains drawn from one sample of a study of blood T cell repertoires in COVID-19. Sequencing used immunoSEQ multiplex PCR; TCRdb keeps in-frame clones, though not all of them. The sample lists about 160,000 clones, over 80% occurring once. The material sequenced was peripheral blood. These receptors were taken from a man aged 25-40 years with COVID-19, enrolled during active disease. Both conserved end residues are part of each CDR3. The D gene is left open where the match is weak. Where a row states a size, it is once, few, many or the class of an expanded clone; other rows omit it.

clone_size	d_call	v_call	j_call	cdr3_length	cdr3_nt	cdr3_aa
-	TRBD1	TRBV11-2	TRBJ1-1	14	TGTGCCAGCAGTTGGGACAGACCGAACACTGAAGCTTTCTTT	CASSWDRPNTEAFF
-	-	TRBV13	TRBJ2-2	15	TGTGCCAGCAGCTACACAGGGAGGAACACCGGGGAGCTGTTTTTT	CASSYTGRNTGELFF
once	-	TRBV2	TRBJ1-1	14	TGTGCCAGCAGTGACTGGACAGTGAACACTGAAGCTTTCTTT	CASSDWTVNTEAFF
-	TRBD1	TRBV6-5	TRBJ1-1	15	TGTGCCAGCAGTTCCGGGACAGTTATGAACACTGAAGCTTTCTTT	CASSSGTVMNTEAFF
-	TRBD1	TRBV27	TRBJ2-1	15	TGTGCCAGCAGTTCCCCGGGACAGGGGAGTCGGGAGCAGTTCTTC	CASSSPGQGSREQFF
-	TRBD2	TRBV6-5	TRBJ2-1	15	TGTGCCAGCAGGTACCGCGGGGGGGCCGGTGATGAGCAGTTCTTC	CASRYRGGAGDEQFF
-	-	TRBV7-3	TRBJ2-3	15	TGTGCCAGCAGTCCAGGGTATGCTAGCACAGATACGCAGTATTTT	CASSPGYASTDTQYF
-	TRBD1	TRBV6-6	TRBJ1-5	14	TGTGCCAGTTGGTTTACAGGGGGCCATCAGCCCCAGCATTTT	CASWFTGGHQPQHF
-	-	TRBV20-1	TRBJ2-1	18	TGCAGTGCTAGTGGGGCGGGACGGGCCAGAGCCTCCTACAATGAGCAGTTCTTC	CSASGAGRARASYNEQFF
once	TRBD2	TRBV4-2	TRBJ2-7	17	TGTGCCAGCAGCCAAGGACTAGCGGGGGGGCGATCCTACGAGCAGTACTTC	CASSQGLAGGRSYEQYF
once	-	TRBV6-5	TRBJ2-2	14	TGTGCCAGCAGTCCACTAGCGAACACCGGGGAGCTGTTTTTT	CASSPLANTGELFF
-	TRBD1	TRBV18	TRBJ1-3	17	TGTGCCAGCTCACCACCGACCACAGGGGGCTATGGAAACACCATATATTTT	CASSPPTTGGYGNTIYF
-	-	TRBV7-9	TRBJ1-1	13	TGTGCCAGCAGCTTAAGGGGGACCACTGAAGCTTTCTTT	CASSLRGTTEAFF
few	-	TRBV4-1	TRBJ1-4	15	TGCGCCAGCAGCGCCCGGTTAGGGGCTGATGAAAAACTGTTTTTT	CASSARLGADEKLFF
-	-	TRBV5-4	TRBJ1-2	14	TGTGCCAGCAGCTTGGTACAACACGTCTATGGCTACACCTTC	CASSLVQHVYGYTF
-	-	TRBV24-1	TRBJ2-5	15	TGTGCCACCAGTGACCCCTCAGGGTGGGAAGAGACCCAGTACTTC	CATSDPSGWEETQYF
-	TRBD1	TRBV6-5	TRBJ2-2	15	TGTGCCAGCAGTCGGACAGGGGTGAACACCGGGGAGCTGTTTTTT	CASSRTGVNTGELFF
-	-	TRBV11-2	TRBJ1-2	14	TGTGCCAGCAGCTTCCGCCAGGGCAGCTATGGCTACACCTTC	CASSFRQGSYGYTF
-	TRBD2	TRBV7-2	TRBJ2-7	15	TGTGCCAGCAGCCCCCAAGGCGGGGGGGCGGGCGAGCAGTACTTC	CASSPQGGGAGEQYF
once	TRBD1	TRBV7-9	TRBJ2-3	15	TGTGCCAGCAGCCAACAGGGGGCCGGAGCAGATACGCAGTATTTT	CASSQQGAGADTQYF
-	-	TRBV27	TRBJ1-5	17	TGTGCCAGCGCAGTAGACTACGGACAGTATAGCAATCAGCCCCAGCATTTT	CASAVDYGQYSNQPQHF
once	TRBD2	TRBV24-1	TRBJ2-5	15	TGTGCCACCAGTGATTTATCGGGAGGGCAAGAGACCCAGTACTTC	CATSDLSGGQETQYF
-	-	TRBV10-3	TRBJ1-1	13	TGTGCCATCAGTGAGCCCGCGAGGACTGAAGCTTTCTTT	CAISEPARTEAFF